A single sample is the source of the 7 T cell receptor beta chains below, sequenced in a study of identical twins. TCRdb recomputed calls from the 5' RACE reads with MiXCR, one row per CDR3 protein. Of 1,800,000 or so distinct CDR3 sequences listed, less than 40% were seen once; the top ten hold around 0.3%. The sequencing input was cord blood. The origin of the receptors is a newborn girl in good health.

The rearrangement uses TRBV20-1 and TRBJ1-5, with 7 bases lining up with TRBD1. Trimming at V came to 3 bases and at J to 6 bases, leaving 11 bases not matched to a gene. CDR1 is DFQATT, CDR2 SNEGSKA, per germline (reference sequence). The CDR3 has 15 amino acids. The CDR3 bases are TGCAGTGCTAGTGCCCCACAGGGGCGAGGTCAGCCCCAGCATTTT. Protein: CSASAPQGRGQPQHF.

The CDR3 DNA reads TGTGCCAGTAGTCGGCGGTCCCCGGGGAATACGCAGTATTTT. It encodes CASSRRSPGNTQYF. The chain joins TRBV19 to TRBJ2-3, with a tentative D call TRBD2 (5 bases). V dropped 5 bases and J dropped 7 bases, with 16 bases sitting between them. Germline V gene sequence: CDR1 LNHDA, CDR2 SQIVND (reference sequence). The CDR3 has 14 residues.

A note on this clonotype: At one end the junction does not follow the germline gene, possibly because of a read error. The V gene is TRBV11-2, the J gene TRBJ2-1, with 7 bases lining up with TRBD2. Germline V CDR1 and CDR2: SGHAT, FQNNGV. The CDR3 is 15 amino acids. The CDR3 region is CASRFGPGGYIEQFF. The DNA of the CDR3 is TGTGCCAGCAGATTCGGACCGGGGGGTTACATTGAGCAGTTCTTC.

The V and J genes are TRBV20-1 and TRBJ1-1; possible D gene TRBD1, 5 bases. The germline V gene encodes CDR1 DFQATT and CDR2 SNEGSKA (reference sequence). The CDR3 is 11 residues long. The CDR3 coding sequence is TGCGGGTTCCAGGGAGGCACTGAAGCTTTCTTT. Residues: CGFQGGTEAFF.

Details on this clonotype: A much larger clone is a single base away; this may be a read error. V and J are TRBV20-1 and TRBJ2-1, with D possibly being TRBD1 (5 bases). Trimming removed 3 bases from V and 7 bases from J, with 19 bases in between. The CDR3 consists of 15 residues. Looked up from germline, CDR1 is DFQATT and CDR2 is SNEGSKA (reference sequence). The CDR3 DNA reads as TGCAGTGCTAGCCCCATTGGGAACAGGCGGAATGAGCAGTTCTTC. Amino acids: CSASPIGNRRNEQFF.

CDR3 DNA: TGCGCCAGCAGAAGTATAGGGGTGGATACGCAGTATTTT. It specifies CASRSIGVDTQYF. This sequence joins TRBV5-1 and TRBJ2-3, with D possibly matching TRBD1 (5 bases). The CDR3 sequence is 13 residues long. Germline V lookup: CDR1 SGHRS, CDR2 YFSETQ. Trimming removed 5 bases at V and 6 bases at J, with 13 bases between.

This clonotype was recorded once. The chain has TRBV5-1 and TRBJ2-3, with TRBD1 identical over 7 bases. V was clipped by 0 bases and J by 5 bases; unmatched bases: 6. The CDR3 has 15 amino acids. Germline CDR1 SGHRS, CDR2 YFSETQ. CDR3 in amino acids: CASSLAYRGEDTQYF. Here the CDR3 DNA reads TGCGCCAGCAGCTTGGCATACAGGGGCGAAGATACGCAGTATTTT.